This record looks at one T cell receptor beta chain sequence and its context. Through Arm-PCR of CDR3 regions and iRepertoire HTBI primers, TCR beta libraries were built. TCRdb processed the multiplex PCR reads anew with MiXCR; each CDR3 protein has one entry. The data contain roughly 470,000 distinct CDR3 sequences, around 21% of them singletons. As for time point: persistent/refractory GD, antithyroid drugs over 5 years with positive TRAb. RNA isolated from PBMCs was used to make the TCR library. The data originate from a study of regulatory T cells in long-lasting Graves disease. V was cut by 7 bases and J by 7 bases, with 11 bases left in between. Germline assignment: CDR1 LNHDA and CDR2 SQIVND (reference sequence). The CDR3 sequence is 13 residues long.

This receptor was identified in a female donor with Graves disease. Sequencing used peripheral blood mononuclear cells (PBMCs), obtained when the disease was refractory, from a patient treated with antithyroid drugs. The chain carries TRBV19 and TRBJ1-6; possibly TRBD1 for D (6 bases). In DNA, the CDR3 is TGTGCCAGTACAGGGGCGTTCAATTCACCCCTCCACTTT. As protein: CASTGAFNSPLHF.